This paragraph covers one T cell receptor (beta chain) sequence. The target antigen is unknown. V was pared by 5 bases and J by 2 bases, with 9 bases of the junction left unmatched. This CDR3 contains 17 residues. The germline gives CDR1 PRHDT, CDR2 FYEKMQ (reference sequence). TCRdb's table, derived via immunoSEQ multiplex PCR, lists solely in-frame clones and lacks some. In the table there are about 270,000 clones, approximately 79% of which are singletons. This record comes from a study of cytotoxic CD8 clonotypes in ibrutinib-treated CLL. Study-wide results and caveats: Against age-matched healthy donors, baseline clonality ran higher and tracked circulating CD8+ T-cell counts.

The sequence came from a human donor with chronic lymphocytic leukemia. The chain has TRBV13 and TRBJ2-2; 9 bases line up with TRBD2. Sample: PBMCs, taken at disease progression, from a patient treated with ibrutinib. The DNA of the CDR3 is TGTGCCAGCAGCACGTGGGGGCTAGCGGGAAACACCGGGGAGCTGTTTTTT. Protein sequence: CASSTWGLAGNTGELFF.